The TCR beta chain under discussion was sequenced for a study of blood T cells in healthy people across ages. It was with a sample-barcoded 5' primer and a J-beta primer mix that a second PCR of roughly 7 to 12 cycles was run. TCRdb called the 5' RACE reads again in MiXCR, with one record for every CDR3 protein. The table includes 750,000 to 850,000 distinct CDR3 sequences, roughly 25% detected once. With 5 bases removed from V and 7 bases from J, the gap between germline ends came to 14 bases. Germline CDR1 and CDR2: DFQATT and SNEGSKA (reference sequence). CDR3 length equals 12 residues. This clonotype was seen a few times. The antigen remains unidentified. Study findings and constraints: Strong correlation linked observed beta diversity and percent naive T cells.

These data also formed part of another study, on T cells of mothers and their children. Per that study: Every microgram of extracted RNA entered cDNA synthesis, around 1.5 ug per 15 ul. Sample barcodes and 2-4 random nucleotides were added by the M1S primer of the second PCR. Related mother-child pairs shared marginally more repertoire than unrelated pairs, though not significantly.

The sequenced sample consisted of blood. The chain has TRBV20-1 and TRBJ2-5; TRBD2 might be the D (6 bases). The clonotype comes from a boy aged 5-17 years in good health. In DNA form, the CDR3 reads TGCAGTGCTCTGACGGGGGACGGGACCCAGTACTTC. Amino acid sequence: CSALTGDGTQYF.